One sample yielded the 7 T cell receptor beta chains listed below, sequenced in a study of shared clonotypes between healthy human individuals. Sequencing was performed with immunoSEQ multiplex PCR; in TCRdb, only in-frame clones are kept and a portion is missing. The table has approximately 2.4 million clones, roughly 95% seen once. Sequencing was performed on naive CD4+ T cells sorted from blood. As for subset: CD45RA+ positively selected. These receptors were taken from a man in his late teens or twenties in good health.

This rearrangement joins TRBV6-1 to TRBJ1-2, with 8 bases aligning to TRBD1. CDR1 and CDR2 (germline): MNHNS, SASEGT. The trim removed 7 bases at V and 5 bases at J, leaving 6 bases unmatched. This CDR3 contains 13 residues. CDR3 bases: TGTGCCAGCACCCTGACAGGGGTTTATGGCTACACCTTC. Translation gives CASTLTGVYGYTF.

The genes are TRBV5-8 and TRBJ2-5, with 9 bases lining up with TRBD1. The CDR3 spans 16 residues. V lost 1 base, J lost 5 bases, and 9 bases stayed unmatched. Germline V gene lookup returns CDR1 SGHTS and CDR2 YDEGEE. The CDR3 nucleotides are TGTGCCAGCAGCTTGTTGGGACAGGGATCATGGGAGACCCAGTACTTC. This gives the protein CASSLLGQGSWETQYF.

As DNA, the CDR3 is TGTGCCAGCCAACAGGGGGCTGCGGGGCCCCAGCATTTT. Amino acids: CASQQGAAGPQHF. The gene calls are TRBV27 and TRBJ1-5; 9 bases agree with TRBD1. V shed 8 bases and J 9 bases; nucleotides not matched to a gene: 8. In germline, CDR1 is MNHEY, CDR2 SMNVEV (reference sequence). CDR3 size: 13 residues.

The chain links TRBV7-9 to TRBJ2-4; 7 positions agree with TRBD1. The J segment lost 4 bases and the V segment lost 4 bases, leaving 4 bases of the junction unmatched. The V gene's germline CDR1 is SEHNR and CDR2 FQNEAQ (reference sequence). The CDR3 runs 14 residues. CDR3 DNA sequence: TGTGCCAGCAGCTCCTCGGGACAGAAAAACATTCAGTACTTC. This gives the protein CASSSSGQKNIQYF.

Of note for this clone: The sample has other DNA sequences that encode this CDR3 too. This chain uses TRBV10-3 with TRBJ1-5; 7 bases fit TRBD1. Trimming at V came to 6 bases and at J to 1 base, leaving 0 bases not matched to a gene. Per germline, CDR1 ENHRY and CDR2 SYGVKD. The CDR3 is made up of 13 amino acids. DNA of the CDR3: TGTGCCATCAGACAGGGGAGCAATCAGCCCCAGCATTTT. Residues: CAIRQGSNQPQHF.

J is TRBJ2-5 and V is TRBV7-2; a possible D gene is TRBD1 (6 bases). The V and J ends lost 5 bases and 10 bases respectively, with 14 bases between them. CDR1 and CDR2 from the germline V gene are SGHTA and FQGNSA. This CDR3 region has 12 residues. Here the CDR3 DNA reads TGTGCCAGCAGCCCTCAGGGGCAGGACCAGTACTTC. Its protein is CASSPQGQDQYF.

The rearrangement uses TRBV5-4 and TRBJ2-1, with 10 nucleotides matching TRBD2. The CDR3 extends over 16 amino acids. CDR1 SGHNT and CDR2 YYREEE come from the germline V gene (reference sequence). V was pared by 4 bases and J by 9 bases, with 13 bases of the junction left unmatched. Here the CDR3 DNA reads TGTGCCAGCAGCACGGAACTAGCGGGAATTAATTTTGAGCAGTTCTTC. This gives the protein CASSTELAGINFEQFF.